A single sample gave rise to the 20 T cell receptor beta chains below, sequenced in a study of Graves' ophthalmopathy and Graves' hyperthyroidism. As the template, RNA transcripts were used to amplify TCR beta CDR3 regions. The first-round RT-PCR employed HTBI primers together with the Qiagen OneStep RT-PCR kit. A multiplex PCR was then performed as the second round. One entry per CDR3 protein, called by TCRdb with MiXCR from the multiplex PCR reads. The sample includes hundreds of thousands of distinct CDR3 sequences, 22% seen only once; the top ten take about 6.6%. Sequences were obtained from peripheral blood. All receptors derive from a woman aged 18-30 years with stable Graves' hyperthyroidism. Some clones in this sample may be carry-over from other donors' samples.

Of note for this clonotype: A much larger clone lies a single base off, so this may be a read error. The chain has TRBV28 and TRBJ2-7; 8 bases match TRBD1. The CDR3 has 19 amino acids. Trimming took 5 bases from V and 6 from J; bases not matched to a gene: 24. Germline V gene sequence: CDR1 MDHEN, CDR2 SYDVKM. The CDR3 DNA reads as TGTGCCAGCAGTCCCCCCGGGACTCGGACAGGGAGCCCCTGGGGCGAGCAGTACTTC. It yields the protein CASSPPGTRTGSPWGEQYF. The variable domain in full, with the rest retrieved from reference TRBV28 and TRBJ2-7, is DVKVTQSSRYLVKRTGEKVFLECVQDMDHENMFWYRQDPGLGLRLIYFSYDVKMKEKGDIPEGYSVSREKKERFSLILESASTNQTSMYLCASSPPGTRTGSPWGEQYFGPGTRLTVT.

This clonotype was seen at least ten times. The chain recombines TRBV7-3 with TRBJ2-5, with D unresolved. V was clipped by 5 bases and J by 7 bases, with 14 bases between them. Germline V gives CDR1 SGHTA, CDR2 FQGTGA. The CDR3 sequence is 13 residues long. The CDR3 DNA sequence: TGTGCCAGCAGCCCGGCTAGGAGTGGGACCCAGTACTTC. It translates to CASSPARSGTQYF. Combining the CDR3 with reference TRBV7-3 and TRBJ2-5 gives the whole variable domain GAGVSQTPSNKVTEKGKYVELRCDPISGHTALYWYRQSLGQGPEFLIYFQGTGAADDSGLPNDRFFAVRPEGSVSTLKIQRTERGDSAVYLCASSPARSGTQYFGPGTRLLVL.

The chain recombines TRBV7-2 with TRBJ1-1; a weak D match, TRBD1 (5 bases). This CDR3 contains 15 residues. The germline CDR1 and CDR2 sequences are SGHTA and FQGNSA. V gave up 1 base and J gave up 5 bases, with 14 bases separating them. DNA for the CDR3: TGTGCCAGCAGCTTAGTAGGAAGGGGTGGGACTGAAGCTTTCTTT. Its protein is CASSLVGRGGTEAFF.

This clonotype was recorded once. V and J are TRBV28 and TRBJ2-7; D might be TRBD1 or TRBD2, each matching 5 bases. This CDR3 is 18 amino acids long. Trimming took 3 bases from V and 0 from J, leaving 21 bases between them. Germline lookup yields CDR1 MDHEN and CDR2 SYDVKM. The CDR3 region is CASSFRWGSRPTSYEQYF. The CDR3 DNA sequence: TGTGCCAGCAGTTTCCGATGGGGGTCCCGGCCAACCTCCTACGAGCAGTACTTC.

Ten or more counts support this clonotype. The CDR3 region is CASSEQGRHNTEAFF. CDR3 DNA sequence: TGTGCCAGCAGTGAACAGGGCCGCCACAACACTGAAGCTTTCTTT. J is TRBJ1-1 and V is TRBV6-1; a weak D match, TRBD1 (5 bases). Deletions cut 2 bases from V and 2 bases from J, with 12 bases between. Germline CDR1 reads MNHNS; CDR2 reads SASEGT. The CDR3 sequence is 15 residues long.

This clonotype was seen repeatedly, ten times or more. This sequence joins TRBV11-2 and TRBJ1-1; D not certain. The CDR3 sequence is 15 residues long. The V end was cut by 5 bases, the J end by 3 bases, with 16 bases between. Germline assignment: CDR1 SGHAT and CDR2 FQNNGV. This CDR3 reads CASSLEQSYYTEAFF. The CDR3 bases are TGTGCCAGCAGCCTTGAACAGTCTTACTACACTGAAGCTTTCTTT.

The chain uses TRBV18 and TRBJ1-5; possibly TRBD1 for D (5 bases). V gave up 6 bases and J gave up 5 bases, with 11 bases separating them. This CDR3 is built from 13 residues. In germline, CDR1 is KGHSH, CDR2 LQKENI. The CDR3 here is CASSRAGDQPQHF. CDR3 DNA: TGTGCCAGCTCGCGGGCGGGGGATCAGCCCCAGCATTTT.

This clonotype came up many times. CDR3 loop: CASSLGGINTEAFF. The CDR3 DNA sequence: TGTGCCAGCAGTCTCGGGGGGATTAACACTGAAGCTTTCTTT. The V gene is TRBV9, the J gene TRBJ1-1; D may be TRBD1 (5 bases). V was trimmed by 5 bases and J by 2 bases, leaving 13 bases between them. In germline, CDR1 is SGDLS, CDR2 YYNGEE. The CDR3 extends over 14 amino acids.

For this clonotype: A much bigger clone sits one base away, suggesting this may be a read error. This chain links TRBV20-1 with TRBJ2-5; D may be TRBD1 (6 bases). Germline CDR1 reads DFQATT; CDR2 reads SNEGSKA (reference sequence). This CDR3 is 14 amino acids long. V lost 3 bases and J lost 5, with 16 bases in between. Here the CDR3 DNA reads TGCAGTGCTAGCGGGACAACCTGGGTGGAGACCCAGTACTTC. This gives the protein CSASGTTWVETQYF.

In its sample, this clonotype was seen a few times. The chain combines TRBV14 with TRBJ2-7, with D perhaps matching TRBD1 (6 bases). Germline CDR1 and CDR2: SGHDN and FVKESK. V was cut by 5 bases and J by 0 bases, with 17 bases left in between. The CDR3 totals 16 residues. The CDR3 reads CASSYRTASTSYEQYF. The CDR3, as DNA: TGTGCCAGCAGCTACCGGACAGCCAGCACCTCCTACGAGCAGTACTTC. Full variable domain (rest looked up from reference TRBV14 and TRBJ2-7): EAGVTQFPSHSVIEKGQTVTLRCDPISGHDNLYWYRRVMGKEIKFLLHFVKESKQDESGMPNNRFLAERTGGTYSTLKVQPAELEDSGVYFCASSYRTASTSYEQYFGPGTRLTVT.

This clonotype was recorded at least ten times. The J gene is TRBJ1-1, the V gene TRBV29-1, with 7 nucleotides matching TRBD1. CDR3 length: 13 amino acids. Looked up from germline, CDR1 is SQVTM and CDR2 is ANQGSEA. J gave up 7 bases and V 2 bases, and 7 bases lay outside the gene matches. CDR3 in DNA: TGCAGCGTTGAAAAGGAAGGGGGCTTTGAAGCTTTCTTT. It codes for CSVEKEGGFEAFF.

This clonotype was seen repeatedly, ten times or more. This chain connects TRBV7-6 to TRBJ1-2; TRBD1 agrees at 9 bases. V was clipped by 1 base and J by 4 bases; unmatched bases: 10. Germline V gives CDR1 SGHVS, CDR2 FNYEAQ. This CDR3 comprises 17 residues. The DNA for the CDR3 is TGTGCCAGCAGCTTAGACCCCGGGACAGGGAACTTCTATGGCTACACCTTC. It specifies CASSLDPGTGNFYGYTF. The whole variable domain, filled in from reference TRBV7-6 and TRBJ1-2, reads GAGVSQSPRYKVTKRGQDVALRCDPISGHVSLYWYRQALGQGPEFLTYFNYEAQQDKSGLPNDRFSAERPEGSISTLTIQRTEQRDSAMYRCASSLDPGTGNFYGYTFGSGTRLTVV.

This clonotype was found many times. CDR3 bases: TGTGCCAGCCAAGACGGAAGAGCAACCTACGAGCAGTACTTC. Translation gives CASQDGRATYEQYF. This chain links TRBV18 with TRBJ2-7; no definite D call. The CDR3 has 14 amino acids. Germline V CDR1 and CDR2: KGHSH, LQKENI. The germline V and J ends were trimmed by 8 bases and 2 bases, with 16 bases remaining between them.

Notes on this clonotype: This may be a read error, as it is one base from a much larger clone. The chain carries TRBV4-1 and TRBJ2-7, with D possibly matching TRBD1 (6 bases). Germline CDR1 MGHRA, CDR2 YSYEKL. The CDR3 runs 13 residues. V lost 3 bases and J lost 5, with 11 bases in between. The CDR3 loop reads CASSQGYRDEQYF. The DNA for the CDR3 is TGCGCCAGCAGCCAGGGATACAGGGACGAGCAGTACTTC.

Only a few counts were recorded for this clonotype. The CDR3, as DNA: TGTGCCAGCAGTTCTTACAGCGGTCAAGAGACCCAGTACTTC. It is translated as CASSSYSGQETQYF. The chain recombines TRBV7-8 with TRBJ2-5; a weak D match, TRBD2 (5 bases). V shed 6 bases and J shed 2 bases, with 13 bases lying between them. Germline values: CDR1 SGHVS, CDR2 FQNEAQ. The CDR3 sequence is 14 residues long. Combining the CDR3 with reference TRBV7-8 and TRBJ2-5 gives the whole variable domain GAGVSQSPRYKVAKRGQDVALRCDPISGHVSLFWYQQALGQGPEFLTYFQNEAQLDKSGLPSDRFFAERPEGSVSTLKIQRTQQEDSAVYLCASSSYSGQETQYFGPGTRLLVL.

Concerning this clonotype itself: The junction departs from germline at one end; a sequencing error may be responsible. The genes are TRBV3-1 and TRBJ2-4; D possibly corresponds to TRBD1 (5 bases). CDR3 size: 14 residues. The V gene's germline CDR1 is LGHDT and CDR2 YNNKEL (reference sequence). This chain's CDR3 is CASSQAKGVHIKYF. CDR3 DNA: TGTGCCAGCAGCCAAGCGAAAGGGGTGCACATTAAGTACTTC. Variable domain in full (rest from reference TRBV3-1 and TRBJ2-4): DTAVSQTPKYLVTQMGNDKSIKCEQNLGHDTMYWYKQDSKKFLKIMFSYNNKELIINETVPNRFSPKSPDKAHLNLHINSLELGDSAVYFCASSQAKGVHIKYFGAGTRLSVL.

This clonotype was seen more than once but under ten times. The chain links TRBV28 to TRBJ2-5; 10 nucleotides agree with TRBD2. The CDR3 extends over 15 amino acids. Germline V gene data show CDR1 as MDHEN and CDR2 as SYDVKM. V lost 6 bases, J lost 5 bases, and 9 bases stayed unmatched. The CDR3 protein is CASSNLAGGLETQYF. The CDR3 DNA reads as TGTGCCAGCAGCAACTTAGCGGGAGGTCTGGAGACCCAGTACTTC.

There are many counts of this clonotype. This chain links TRBV7-2 with TRBJ2-3; TRBD2 is a possible D gene (6 bases). V was shortened by 5 bases and J by 2 bases, with 11 bases between the two germline ends. The CDR3 has 14 amino acids. Germline CDR1 reads SGHTA; CDR2 reads FQGNSA. CDR3: CASSPGLTTDTQYF. The CDR3 bases are TGTGCCAGCAGCCCAGGACTAACCACAGATACGCAGTATTTT.

Concerning this clonotype itself: This may stem from a read error, because a much larger clone lies one nucleotide away. The chain uses TRBV27 and TRBJ1-2, with 7 bases lining up with TRBD1. Per the germline V gene, CDR1 is MNHEY and CDR2 is SMNVEV (reference sequence). Trimming at V came to 5 bases and at J to 6 bases, leaving 6 bases not matched to a gene. CDR3 length equals 13 residues. CDR3 DNA: TGTGCCAGCAGTCTCCGACAGGGCCATGGCTACACCTTC. Its protein product is CASSLRQGHGYTF.

The chain uses TRBV7-3 and TRBJ2-2, with D possibly TRBD2 on 6 matching bases. V was shortened by 3 bases and J by 4 bases, with 30 bases between the two germline ends. CDR3 size: 21 residues. Germline CDR1 SGHTA, CDR2 FQGTGA. CDR3 DNA sequence: TGTGCCAGCAGCTTTAAGGAGGGGACGGATCCCGGCCAAAGTTCCACCGGGGAGCTGTTTTTT. It codes for CASSFKEGTDPGQSSTGELFF.